The 29 T cell receptor beta chains below were found in one sample sequenced in a study of T cell changes during pregnancy in multiple sclerosis. Sequenced by immunoSEQ multiplex PCR; TCRdb stores in-frame clones only, minus some. Here the sample spans 65,000 to 80,000 clones, about 93% being singletons. The specimen comprised peripheral blood, sampled in the first trimester of pregnancy. These receptors came from a female donor with multiple sclerosis, enrolled in a pregnancy study.

The rearrangement uses TRBV18 and TRBJ2-7, with a possible D match to TRBD1 (6 bases). Germline CDR1 reads KGHSH; CDR2 reads LQKENI. V lost 4 bases and J 1 base, leaving 11 bases between the germline ends. The CDR3 loop spans 14 amino acids. This CDR3 is CASSLRDNSYEQYF. The CDR3 coding sequence is TGTGCCAGCTCACTCCGGGACAATTCCTACGAGCAGTACTTC. Full variable domain (remainder filled in from reference TRBV18 and TRBJ2-7): NAGVMQNPRHLVRRRGQEARLRCSPMKGHSHVYWYRQLPEEGLKFMVYLQKENIIDESGMPKERFSAEFPKEGPSILRIQQVVRGDSAAYFCASSLRDNSYEQYFGPGTRLTVT.

This clone was detected only a few times. The gene calls are TRBV7-8 and TRBJ1-2; 7 bases match TRBD1. V lost 4 bases, J lost 2 bases, and 7 bases stayed unmatched. CDR1 and CDR2 from the germline V gene are SGHVS and FQNEAQ. The CDR3 is 15 residues long. The CDR3 sequence is CASSSQTGPNYGYTF. CDR3 DNA: TGTGCCAGCAGCTCTCAGACAGGGCCAAACTATGGCTACACCTTC. The full variable domain, rest sourced from reference TRBV7-8 and TRBJ1-2, is GAGVSQSPRYKVAKRGQDVALRCDPISGHVSLFWYQQALGQGPEFLTYFQNEAQLDKSGLPSDRFFAERPEGSVSTLKIQRTQQEDSAVYLCASSSQTGPNYGYTFGSGTRLTVV.

The chain employs TRBV5-1 and TRBJ1-2; 7 positions match TRBD1. The CDR3 sequence is 18 residues long. Germline trimming cut 2 bases from V and 1 base from J; bases unmatched to any gene: 14. CDR1 and CDR2 from the germline V gene are SGHRS and YFSETQ. For the CDR3, the DNA is TGCGCCAGCAGCTTACCAACCAGAGACAGGGCCTTTAACTATGGCTACACCTTC. Residues: CASSLPTRDRAFNYGYTF.

The chain is built from TRBV11-2 and TRBJ2-3, with TRBD2 matching 16 bases. The J segment lost 2 bases and the V segment lost 4 bases, leaving 9 bases of the junction unmatched. There are 19 residues in the CDR3. Per the germline V gene, CDR1 is SGHAT and CDR2 is FQNNGV. CDR3 nucleotides: TGTGCCAGCAGCTCCGGGACTAGCGGGGGGGCTAGTTTCACAGATACGCAGTATTTT. It encodes CASSSGTSGGASFTDTQYF.

V usage is TRBV5-1 and J usage is TRBJ2-5; D may be TRBD1 (6 bases). This CDR3 is 14 amino acids long. Germline assignment: CDR1 SGHRS and CDR2 YFSETQ. Trimming removed 4 bases at V and 4 bases at J, with 14 bases between. The CDR3 reads CASSTTGTSETQYF. CDR3 DNA sequence: TGCGCCAGCAGCACAACCGGGACATCAGAGACCCAGTACTTC.

The rearrangement joins TRBV5-4 to TRBJ2-7; 8 bases are shared with TRBD2. Per the germline V gene, CDR1 is SGHNT and CDR2 is YYREEE (reference sequence). This CDR3 contains 14 residues. V lost 4 bases to trimming and J lost 7 bases; unmatched junction nucleotides: 10. This CDR3 reads CASSRSGGALEQYF. The CDR3 DNA reads TGTGCCAGCAGCCGATCGGGAGGGGCCTTGGAGCAGTACTTC. Full variable domain (remainder filled in from reference TRBV5-4 and TRBJ2-7): ETGVTQSPTHLIKTRGQQVTLRCSSQSGHNTVSWYQQALGQGPQFIFQYYREEENGRGNFPPRFSGLQFPNYSSELNVNALELDDSALYLCASSRSGGALEQYFGPGTRLTVT.

The count of this clone is one. The rearrangement joins TRBV27 to TRBJ2-1, with a tentative D call TRBD1 (6 bases). The V end lost 6 bases, the J end lost 3 bases, and 15 bases lay between the germline ends. Looked up from germline, CDR1 is MNHEY and CDR2 is SMNVEV (reference sequence). The CDR3 is 15 residues long. Here the CDR3 reads CASRVLGGHYNEQFF. DNA of the CDR3: TGTGCCAGCAGAGTCCTAGGGGGTCACTACAATGAGCAGTTCTTC.

J is TRBJ1-2 and V is TRBV29-1; D is unclear. With 3 bases removed from V and 7 bases from J, the gap between germline ends came to 9 bases. Germline assignment: CDR1 SQVTM and CDR2 ANQGSEA. This CDR3 contains 11 residues. The CDR3 DNA reads as TGCAGCGTTGAGGGCCTGACTGGCTACACCTTC. Encoded protein: CSVEGLTGYTF.

The chain couples TRBV5-1 to TRBJ2-3; 10 nucleotides align to TRBD2. Germline V CDR1 and CDR2: SGHRS, YFSETQ. J gave up 2 bases and V 3 bases, and 3 bases lay outside the gene matches. The CDR3 has 15 amino acids. CDR3 loop: CASSSGLAATDTQYF. In nucleotides, the CDR3 is TGCGCCAGCAGCTCAGGACTAGCGGCCACAGATACGCAGTATTTT.

The J gene is TRBJ1-5, the V gene TRBV19, with D perhaps TRBD1 (5 bases). Germline V CDR1 and CDR2: LNHDA, SQIVND (reference sequence). V lost 4 bases, J lost 1 base, and 11 bases lay in between. The CDR3 totals 15 residues. CDR3 DNA: TGTGCCAGTAGTAACCAGGGATGGAGCAATCAGCCCCAGCATTTT. It codes for CASSNQGWSNQPQHF.

This clone has a handful of counts. The chain links TRBV14 to TRBJ1-1; no definite D call. V lost 4 bases and J 3 bases, leaving 9 bases between the germline ends. Per the germline V gene, CDR1 is SGHDN and CDR2 is FVKESK. This CDR3 spans 13 amino acids. CDR3 residues: CASSRTAHTEAFF. The CDR3 region has the DNA TGTGCCAGCAGCCGTACAGCCCACACTGAAGCTTTCTTT.

The rearrangement joins TRBV6-1 to TRBJ2-2; 13 bases match TRBD2. Trimming cost V 0 bases and J 6 bases; bases outside gene matches: 13. The CDR3 runs 20 residues. Germline lookup yields CDR1 MNHNS and CDR2 SASEGT. As DNA, the CDR3 is TGTGCCAGCAGTGAAGCTTCCCGCCGGACTAGCGGGAGTCGGGCCGGGGAGCTGTTTTTT. It is translated as CASSEASRRTSGSRAGELFF.

The chain combines TRBV12-2 with TRBJ2-7; TRBD1 is taken as the D call from the table, unchecked against the DNA. TRBV12-2 is noted as a pseudogene. The CDR3 covers 14 residues. CDR3 residues: CASRSWTEAYEQYF. The CDR3 DNA follows: TGTGCAAGTCGCTCCTGGACAGAAGCCTACGAGCAGTACTTC.

V and J are TRBV15 and TRBJ1-6; TRBD1 aligns across 10 bases. Germline-derived CDR1 and CDR2 are LNHNV and YYDKDF (reference sequence). The CDR3 runs to 16 residues. The ends lost 1 base at V and 10 bases at J; junction bases unmatched: 7. CDR3 residues: CATSRAFGTGESPLHF. CDR3 in DNA: TGTGCCACCAGCAGAGCCTTCGGGACAGGGGAGTCACCCCTCCACTTT.

The genes are TRBV4-1 and TRBJ1-3; 8 nucleotides agree with TRBD1. Germline loops: CDR1 MGHRA, CDR2 YSYEKL. The CDR3 length is 18 residues. Trimming cost V 4 bases and J 0 bases; bases outside gene matches: 11. The CDR3 DNA is TGCGCCAGCAGCCCGAGGCCGACAGGGGAAAGCTCTGGAAACACCATATATTTT. Translating gives CASSPRPTGESSGNTIYF.

The V and J genes are TRBV9 and TRBJ2-7; TRBD1 might be the D (6 bases). Germline V gene sequence: CDR1 SGDLS, CDR2 YYNGEE. The germline V and J ends were trimmed by 4 bases and 4 bases, with 12 bases remaining between them. CDR3 length: 13 amino acids. Here the CDR3 reads CASSTRQVYEQYF. DNA of the CDR3: TGTGCCAGCAGCACTCGACAGGTTTACGAGCAGTACTTC.

In its sample, this clone was seen once. The chain carries TRBV2 and TRBJ1-2; 7 bases map to TRBD1. The CDR3 covers 11 residues. The V gene's germline CDR1 is SNHLY and CDR2 FYNNEI. The V and J ends lost 9 bases and 8 bases, in that order; junction bases with no gene match: 6. CDR3 DNA: TGTGCCAGTTCAGGGGGTTGGGGCTACACCTTC. It yields the protein CASSGGWGYTF.

This chain uses TRBV7-2 with TRBJ1-4; TRBD1 matches 9 bases. Germline-derived CDR1 and CDR2 are SGHTA and FQGNSA. The length of the CDR3 is 14 residues. After removal of 4 bases from V and 8 bases from J, the junction contained 5 bases not matched to a gene. The chain's CDR3 is CASSSDRGDEKLFF. DNA of the CDR3: TGTGCCAGCAGCTCGGACAGGGGAGACGAAAAACTGTTTTTT.

This rearrangement joins TRBV19 to TRBJ2-2; 7 bases align to TRBD1. CDR3 size: 14 residues. The germline V gene has CDR1 LNHDA and CDR2 SQIVND (reference sequence). Unmatched junction bases numbered 8, after V lost 10 bases and J lost 3 bases. The DNA for the CDR3 is TGTGCCACCCACAGGGGTCAGGACACCGGGGAGCTGTTTTTT. Translating gives CATHRGQDTGELFF.

This chain joins TRBV28 and TRBJ2-7; D possibly corresponds to TRBD2 (6 bases). V was trimmed by 6 bases and J by 6 bases, leaving 9 bases between them. The CDR3 sequence is 11 residues long. Per germline, CDR1 MDHEN and CDR2 SYDVKM. The chain's CDR3 is CASSPGGEQYF. The CDR3 DNA reads TGTGCCAGCAGCCCCGGGGGCGAGCAGTACTTC.

The chain employs TRBV15 and TRBJ1-1; 11 bases agree with TRBD1. CDR1 and CDR2 (germline): LNHNV, YYDKDF (reference sequence). V was clipped by 8 bases and J by 3 bases; unmatched bases: 11. This CDR3 is built from 16 residues. This CDR3 is CATRPGQGASDTEAFF. The CDR3 DNA reads as TGTGCCACCCGCCCAGGACAGGGGGCATCGGACACTGAAGCTTTCTTT.

V gene TRBV4-1 combines with J gene TRBJ2-7; 7 positions match TRBD1. Germline V gene sequence: CDR1 MGHRA, CDR2 YSYEKL. V trimming: 1 base; J trimming: 0 bases; junction bases outside the gene matches: 3. The CDR3 contains 15 residues. CDR3 DNA sequence: TGCGCCAGCAGCCAAGCTGACAGGGTCTCCTACGAGCAGTACTTC. This encodes CASSQADRVSYEQYF.

This clone came up once. The chain combines TRBV9 with TRBJ2-1, with 10 bases identical to TRBD2. This CDR3 has 16 residues. J lost 4 bases, V lost 0 bases, and 4 bases had no gene match. Germline V CDR1 and CDR2: SGDLS, YYNGEE. CDR3 residues: CASSVDSGGAYNEQFF. The CDR3 region has the DNA TGTGCCAGCAGCGTAGACAGCGGGGGGGCATACAATGAGCAGTTCTTC.

This clone has just a few counts. The genes are TRBV18 and TRBJ2-7; TRBD1 might be the D (8 bases). V lost 3 bases to trimming and J lost 3 bases, with 15 bases between them. The germline CDR1 and CDR2 sequences are KGHSH and LQKENI. This CDR3 has 15 residues. CDR3: CASSPDRGGFYEQYF. The DNA for the CDR3 is TGTGCCAGCTCACCCGACAGGGGAGGGTTCTACGAGCAGTACTTC. Variable domain in full (rest from reference TRBV18 and TRBJ2-7): NAGVMQNPRHLVRRRGQEARLRCSPMKGHSHVYWYRQLPEEGLKFMVYLQKENIIDESGMPKERFSAEFPKEGPSILRIQQVVRGDSAAYFCASSPDRGGFYEQYFGPGTRLTVT.

The CDR3 DNA reads as TGCGCCAGCCGTGGGCCAGGGACAGGGATTTCCTACGAGCAGTACTTC. Its translation: CASRGPGTGISYEQYF. The rearrangement uses TRBV10-2 and TRBJ2-7; 9 bases are a match to TRBD1. The CDR3 has 16 amino acids. The germline CDR1 and CDR2 sequences are WSHSY and SAAADI. V lost 8 bases and J lost 1; bases outside the gene matches: 12.

V and J are TRBV7-2 and TRBJ1-2; 7 bases fit TRBD1. Germline-derived CDR1 and CDR2 are SGHTA and FQGNSA. CDR3 size: 13 residues. The ends lost 6 bases at V and 4 bases at J; junction bases unmatched: 5. CDR3: CASRATGTYGYTF. CDR3 nucleotides: TGTGCCAGCAGGGCGACAGGGACCTATGGCTACACCTTC.

This chain links TRBV9 with TRBJ2-7, with a possible D match to TRBD2 (6 bases). V lost 3 bases and J 6 bases, leaving 22 bases between the germline ends. The length of the CDR3 is 16 residues. The germline V gene encodes CDR1 SGDLS and CDR2 YYNGEE. The CDR3 DNA reads as TGTGCCAGCAGCGCCGACCCGGGACTTAGAGGCGGCGAGCAGTACTTC. It codes for CASSADPGLRGGEQYF.

This rearrangement joins TRBV28 to TRBJ1-1; no clear D. Trimming shortened V by 2 bases and J by 1 base, and 5 bases separated the two germline ends. CDR3 length: 13 amino acids. Germline V gives CDR1 MDHEN, CDR2 SYDVKM. CDR3 DNA: TGTGCCAGCAGTTTAAGACAGAACACTGAAGCTTTCTTT. Its translation: CASSLRQNTEAFF.

The chain uses TRBV6-1 and TRBJ1-5; 8 bases are a match to TRBD1. This CDR3 has 14 amino acids. Per the germline V gene, CDR1 is MNHNS and CDR2 is SASEGT. J was trimmed by 7 bases and V by 5 bases; bases with no gene match: 7. The CDR3, as DNA: TGTGCCAGCAGTCACAGGGGGGCGGGACAGCCCCAGCATTTT. Protein sequence: CASSHRGAGQPQHF.